What follows are 10 T cell receptor beta chains derived from one specimen sequenced in a study of blood T cell repertoires in COVID-19. TCRdb's copy holds only in-frame clones and misses some; the assay was immunoSEQ multiplex PCR. The table has more than 95,000 clones, about four fifths seen once. The sequencing sample was made of peripheral blood. The source of these receptors is a woman of 80 years or more with acute or convalescent COVID-19.

The V and J genes are TRBV7-2 and TRBJ2-5; tentatively, D is TRBD1 (6 bases). The CDR3 has 14 amino acids. The germline gives CDR1 SGHTA, CDR2 FQGNSA. V shed 4 bases and J shed 5 bases, with 14 bases lying between them. The CDR3 here is CASSSNRVYETQYF. The CDR3 DNA reads TGTGCCAGCAGCTCGAACAGGGTCTATGAGACCCAGTACTTC.

Only a few counts were recorded for this clone. The V call is TRBV7-9, the J call TRBJ2-2; D possibly corresponds to TRBD1 (5 bases). The CDR3 has 13 residues. The ends were cut back, 6 bases at V and 7 bases at J, with 12 bases in the middle. CDR1 and CDR2 from the germline V gene are SEHNR and FQNEAQ (reference sequence). The CDR3 DNA follows: TGTGCCAGCAGAGCAGGGCCGGGCGGGGAGCTGTTTTTT. This gives the protein CASRAGPGGELFF.

This chain uses TRBV7-2 with TRBJ2-1; 10 positions agree with TRBD2. After removal of 5 bases from V and 7 bases from J, the junction contained 8 bases not matched to a gene. This CDR3 spans 15 amino acids. Germline CDR1 and CDR2: SGHTA and FQGNSA. Written as DNA, the CDR3 is TGTGCCAGCAGCACCCTAGCGGGAGATTGGAATGAGCAGTTCTTC. Its protein is CASSTLAGDWNEQFF.

Only one count was recorded for this clone. The chain carries TRBV6-6 and TRBJ2-1; 11 bases match TRBD2. Per germline, CDR1 MNHNY and CDR2 SVGAGI (reference sequence). After removal of 5 bases from V and 4 bases from J, the junction contained 4 bases not matched to a gene. CDR3 size: 15 residues. The DNA of the CDR3 is TGTGCCAGCAGTCGACTAGCGGGACCATACAATGAGCAGTTCTTC. This codes for CASSRLAGPYNEQFF.

This rearrangement joins TRBV3-1 (or the pseudogene TRBV3-2) to TRBJ1-2; 10 nucleotides line up with TRBD1. Losses at the gene ends were 5 bases for V and 2 bases for J; bases not matched to a gene: 5. The germline V gene encodes CDR1 LGHDT and CDR2 YNNKEL (reference sequence). This CDR3 comprises 15 residues. The CDR3 DNA reads as TGTGCCAGCAGCACGGGACAGGGGTTGAACTATGGCTACACCTTC. This translates into CASSTGQGLNYGYTF.

The genes are TRBV3-1 (or the pseudogene TRBV3-2) and TRBJ1-1; 7 bases are a match to TRBD1. Looked up from germline, CDR1 is LGHDT and CDR2 is YNNKEL (reference sequence). The CDR3 length is 14 residues. V dropped 5 bases and J dropped 1; count of bases not matched to a gene: 4. The CDR3, as DNA: TGTGCCAGCAGCTCCCGGGACAGGAACACTGAAGCTTTCTTT. Translation: CASSSRDRNTEAFF.

The chain has TRBV7-2 and TRBJ2-3, with a weak D call TRBD1 (6 bases). The CDR3 is made up of 14 amino acids. Germline CDR1 and CDR2: SGHTA and FQGNSA. Trimming cost V 5 bases and J 2 bases, with 11 bases left between them. This CDR3 reads CASSRTASTDTQYF. DNA for the CDR3: TGTGCCAGCAGCCGGACAGCCTCCACAGATACGCAGTATTTT.

The chain is built from TRBV6-4 and TRBJ2-7, with TRBD2 matching over 12 bases. V lost 3 bases, J lost 6 bases, and 6 bases stayed unmatched. The CDR3 contains 15 residues. The germline V gene has CDR1 MRHNA and CDR2 SNTAGT. As DNA, the CDR3 is TGTGCCAGCAGTGAGACTAGCGGGAGTGTAAGCGAGCAGTACTTC. Protein: CASSETSGSVSEQYF.

The chain employs TRBV7-6 and TRBJ2-1, with 9 bases identical to TRBD2. Germline assignment: CDR1 SGHVS and CDR2 FNYEAQ. Trimming cost V 5 bases and J 7 bases; bases outside gene matches: 9. This CDR3 is built from 15 residues. CDR3 sequence: CASSPGTSTLNEQFF. In DNA form, the CDR3 reads TGTGCCAGCAGCCCCGGGACTAGCACGTTAAATGAGCAGTTCTTC.

The chain uses TRBV19 and TRBJ1-5; D gene unclear. The CDR3 is 15 amino acids. Trimming took 4 bases from V and 4 from J, leaving 14 bases between them. The germline V gene encodes CDR1 LNHDA and CDR2 SQIVND (reference sequence). The CDR3 DNA reads as TGTGCCAGTAGTACGCCCGACACACGGAATCAGCCCCAGCATTTT. Its protein is CASSTPDTRNQPQHF.